What follows are 16 T cell receptor beta chains derived from one specimen sequenced in a study of T cell changes during pregnancy in multiple sclerosis. TCRdb's table, derived via immunoSEQ multiplex PCR, lists solely in-frame clones and lacks some. The profile shows about 100,000 clones, around 93% of them singletons. The material was peripheral blood, obtained before pregnancy. These receptors were taken from a female donor with multiple sclerosis, enrolled in a pregnancy study.

This sequence joins TRBV5-1 and TRBJ2-3; 8 bases align to TRBD1. J was trimmed by 2 bases and V by 4 bases; bases with no gene match: 6. Germline lookup yields CDR1 SGHRS and CDR2 YFSETQ. The CDR3 loop spans 15 amino acids. CDR3 region: CASSLRGLYTDTQYF. The CDR3 nucleotides read TGCGCCAGCAGCCTCAGGGGGCTTTACACAGATACGCAGTATTTT.

The V and J genes are TRBV4-2 and TRBJ1-2, with TRBD1 matching over 7 bases. V lost 0 bases to trimming and J lost 4 bases; unmatched junction nucleotides: 14. This CDR3 contains 18 residues. In germline, CDR1 is LGHNA, CDR2 YNFKEQ. The CDR3 DNA reads as TGTGCCAGCAGCCAAGATCTGGCAGTCAGGGGGTTAGGCTATGGCTACACCTTC. Protein product: CASSQDLAVRGLGYGYTF.

This rearrangement joins TRBV4-1 to TRBJ1-1, with TRBD1 matching 9 bases. This CDR3 has 14 residues. V trimming: 2 bases; J trimming: 5 bases; junction bases outside the gene matches: 3. The germline gives CDR1 MGHRA, CDR2 YSYEKL. CDR3: CASSQPDRGTEAFF. The DNA for the CDR3 is TGCGCCAGCAGCCAACCGGACAGGGGTACTGAAGCTTTCTTT.

The chain recombines TRBV4-2 with TRBJ1-2, with TRBD1 identical over 7 bases. Germline CDR1 LGHNA, CDR2 YNFKEQ. Trimming cost V 2 bases and J 7 bases; bases outside gene matches: 10. The CDR3 runs 15 residues. The CDR3 DNA follows: TGTGCCAGCAGCCAAAGGGGGCGGACAGTTGGTGGCTACACCTTC. Amino acids: CASSQRGRTVGGYTF.

This chain joins TRBV7-8 and TRBJ1-1; D call uncertain. Germline CDR1 SGHVS, CDR2 FQNEAQ. V lost 0 bases and J lost 7, with 12 bases in between. This CDR3 is built from 14 residues. The CDR3 reads CASSLARADIEAFF. CDR3 coding DNA: TGTGCCAGCAGCTTAGCGAGGGCCGACATTGAAGCTTTCTTT.

The chain has TRBV19 and TRBJ2-3, with 8 bases aligning to TRBD1. In germline, CDR1 is LNHDA, CDR2 SQIVND (reference sequence). Losses at the gene ends were 5 bases for V and 0 bases for J; bases not matched to a gene: 7. CDR3 length equals 16 residues. The CDR3 DNA follows: TGTGCCAGTAGTGTTCGAAGGACAGGGAGCACAGATACGCAGTATTTT. This encodes CASSVRRTGSTDTQYF. Supplemented by reference TRBV19 and TRBJ2-3, the full variable domain reads DGGITQSPKYLFRKEGQNVTLSCEQNLNHDAMYWYRQDPGQGLRLIYYSQIVNDFQKGDIAEGYSVSREKKESFPLTVTSAQKNPTAFYLCASSVRRTGSTDTQYFGPGTRLTVL.

V and J are TRBV5-1 and TRBJ2-1, with 11 bases lining up with TRBD2. The CDR3 is made up of 17 amino acids. Trimming cost V 5 bases and J 4 bases; bases outside gene matches: 11. In germline, CDR1 is SGHRS, CDR2 YFSETQ. The CDR3 spells CASSPRRASGRYNEQFF. DNA for the CDR3: TGCGCCAGCAGTCCCCGGAGGGCTAGCGGGAGGTACAATGAGCAGTTCTTC.

The CDR3, as DNA: TGTGCCAGCAGTGATCGCGGCAGCTCCTACGAGCAGTACTTC. This encodes CASSDRGSSYEQYF. This sequence joins TRBV6-1 and TRBJ2-7, with D hard to call. Germline V gene data show CDR1 as MNHNS and CDR2 as SASEGT. Between the trimmed V and J ends, which lost 3 bases and 0 bases, there was a span of 9 bases. This CDR3 spans 14 amino acids.

V usage is TRBV27 and J usage is TRBJ1-1; 7 bases agree with TRBD1. From germline, CDR1 is MNHEY and CDR2 SMNVEV (reference sequence). The V and J ends lost 3 bases and 3 bases, in that order; junction bases with no gene match: 4. The CDR3 contains 14 residues. In DNA, the CDR3 is TGTGCCAGCAGTTTCAGGGGGTTAGACACTGAAGCTTTCTTT. This gives the protein CASSFRGLDTEAFF.

On this clone itself: Other DNA variants within this sample encode the same CDR3. This sequence joins TRBV30 and TRBJ1-2; 9 bases align to TRBD1. CDR1 and CDR2 (germline): GTSNPN, SVGIG (reference sequence). The CDR3 extends over 14 amino acids. Losses at the gene ends were 0 bases for V and 2 bases for J; bases not matched to a gene: 1. The CDR3 is CAWSVGQGNYGYTF. In DNA, the CDR3 is TGTGCCTGGAGTGTAGGACAGGGGAACTATGGCTACACCTTC. Combining the CDR3 with reference TRBV30 and TRBJ1-2 gives the whole variable domain SQTIHQWPATLVQPVGSPLSLECTVEGTSNPNLYWYRQAAGRGLQLLFYSVGIGQISSEVPQNLSASRPQDRQFILSSKKLLLSDSGFYLCAWSVGQGNYGYTFGSGTRLTVV.

This chain links TRBV4-1 with TRBJ1-4, with D tentatively TRBD1 (5 bases). V lost 1 base and J lost 4, with 7 bases in between. Germline CDR1 is MGHRA and CDR2 is YSYEKL. This CDR3 has 14 residues. This chain's CDR3 is CASSQGQINEKLFF. The CDR3 DNA reads TGCGCCAGCAGCCAAGGACAGATTAATGAAAAACTGTTTTTT.

The chain joins TRBV15 to TRBJ2-1, with D possibly TRBD1 on 6 matching bases. Trimming stripped 0 bases from V and 9 bases from J, with 9 bases between. Germline lookup yields CDR1 LNHNV and CDR2 YYDKDF (reference sequence). The CDR3 extends over 13 amino acids. In DNA form, the CDR3 reads TGTGCCACCAGCAGAGACAGGGGCAGTGAGCAGTTCTTC. It yields the protein CATSRDRGSEQFF.

The chain couples TRBV29-1 to TRBJ1-1, with 7 bases lining up with TRBD1. Germline V gene data show CDR1 as SQVTM and CDR2 as ANQGSEA. V lost 2 bases, J lost 10 bases, and 10 bases stayed unmatched. The length of the CDR3 is 13 residues. The CDR3, as DNA: TGCAGCGTTGAACGCGGACAGGAGACAGGAGCTTTCTTT. Its translation is CSVERGQETGAFF.

The V gene is TRBV19, the J gene TRBJ2-3; D unresolved. This CDR3 spans 14 amino acids. Germline assignment: CDR1 LNHDA and CDR2 SQIVND (reference sequence). V was cut by 7 bases and J by 0 bases, with 11 bases left in between. As DNA, the CDR3 is TGTGCCAGTAAACCGCAGGCCAGCACAGATACGCAGTATTTT. It is translated as CASKPQASTDTQYF.

V gene TRBV4-2 combines with J gene TRBJ2-1; 11 bases align to TRBD2. Germline V gives CDR1 LGHNA, CDR2 YNFKEQ. The V gene end was trimmed by 2 bases and the J gene end by 4 bases; junction bases not matched to a gene: 4. The CDR3 sequence is 16 residues long. CDR3 sequence reads: CASSQKGLAVYNEQFF. As DNA, the CDR3 is TGTGCCAGCAGCCAAAAGGGACTAGCGGTTTACAATGAGCAGTTCTTC.

The rearrangement links TRBV11-1 to TRBJ2-1; 10 bases are shared with TRBD2. V was clipped by 1 base and J by 4 bases; unmatched bases: 4. CDR1 and CDR2 (germline): SGHAT, FQDESV (reference sequence). CDR3 length equals 16 residues. As DNA, the CDR3 is TGTGCCAGCAGCTTAGGGGGACTAGCGACGTACAATGAGCAGTTCTTC. This codes for CASSLGGLATYNEQFF. Full variable domain (remainder filled in from reference TRBV11-1 and TRBJ2-1): EAEVAQSPRYKITEKSQAVAFWCDPISGHATLYWYRQILGQGPELLVQFQDESVVDDSQLPKDRFSAERLKGVDSTLKIQPAELGDSAMYLCASSLGGLATYNEQFFGPGTRLTVL.